This T cell receptor beta chain was identified in a study of T-cell reconstitution after alpha-beta-depleted transplantation in children. During its preparation, the TCRbeta library received unique molecular identifiers. TCRdb re-analysed the PCR reads in MiXCR, keeping a single row per CDR3 protein. The table records tens of thousands of distinct CDR3 sequences, 15% to 17% of them present only once. Germline CDR1 and CDR2: SQVTM and ANQGSEA. V trimming: 5 bases; J trimming: 2 bases; junction bases outside the gene matches: 3. CDR3 size: 12 residues. The gene calls are TRBV29-1 and TRBJ2-7, with 7 bases identical to TRBD1. The clonotype comes from a male patient aged 2-15 years who had a stem cell transplant for acute lymphoblastic leukemia, so the T cells may come from the graft donor. The sample here was PBMCs, mostly from graft donor cells, taken 180 days after TCRalphabeta/CD19-depleted stem cell transplant. Written as DNA, the CDR3 is TGCAGCGTTAAAACAGGGGCCTACGAGCAGTACTTC. The encoded protein is CSVKTGAYEQYF.